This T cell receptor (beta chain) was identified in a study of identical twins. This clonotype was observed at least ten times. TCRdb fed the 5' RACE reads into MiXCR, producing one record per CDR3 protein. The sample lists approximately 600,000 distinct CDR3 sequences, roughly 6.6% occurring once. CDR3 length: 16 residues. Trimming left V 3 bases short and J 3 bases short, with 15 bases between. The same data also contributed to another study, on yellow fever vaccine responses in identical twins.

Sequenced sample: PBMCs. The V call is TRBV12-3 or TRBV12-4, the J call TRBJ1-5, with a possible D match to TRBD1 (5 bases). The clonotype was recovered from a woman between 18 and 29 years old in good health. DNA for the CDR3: TGTGCCAGCAGTTTTCGGGGGACGGGGGTCAATCAGCCCCAGCATTTT. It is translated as CASSFRGTGVNQPQHF.